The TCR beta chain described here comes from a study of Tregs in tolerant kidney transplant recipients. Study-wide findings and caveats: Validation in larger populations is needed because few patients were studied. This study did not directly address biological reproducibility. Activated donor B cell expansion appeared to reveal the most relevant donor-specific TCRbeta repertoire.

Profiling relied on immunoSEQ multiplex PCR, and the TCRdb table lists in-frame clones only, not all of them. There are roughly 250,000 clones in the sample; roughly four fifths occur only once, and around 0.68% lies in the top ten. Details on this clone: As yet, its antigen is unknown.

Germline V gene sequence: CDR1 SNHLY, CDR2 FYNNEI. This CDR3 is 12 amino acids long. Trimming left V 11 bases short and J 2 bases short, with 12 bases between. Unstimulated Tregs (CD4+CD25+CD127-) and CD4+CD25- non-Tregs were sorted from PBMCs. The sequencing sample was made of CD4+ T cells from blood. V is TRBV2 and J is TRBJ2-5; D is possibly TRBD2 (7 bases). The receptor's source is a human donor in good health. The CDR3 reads CAGGGVQETQYF. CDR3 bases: TGTGCCGGAGGGGGGGTTCAAGAGACCCAGTACTTC.